What follows is one T cell receptor beta chain and its context. Its antigen remains unidentified. The sample is drawn from a study of OX40 agonist ivuxolimab in advanced cancers. Study results and caveats: Circulating CD4+ and CD8+ T cells showed clonal expansion by week 6 at 0.1 to 3.0 mg/kg. No determination was made of the antigen specificity of the expanded peripheral T cells.

CDR3 size: 14 residues. Germline V lookup: CDR1 SGHTA, CDR2 FQGNSA. J was trimmed by 15 bases and V by 5 bases; bases with no gene match: 14. Profiled with immunoSEQ multiplex PCR; TCRdb holds only in-frame clones, not every one. Of roughly 70,000 clones in the sample, 85% were seen once. The rearrangement links TRBV7-2 to TRBJ2-1, with 9 bases that match TRBD1. This sequence originates from an adult with an advanced solid tumor such as melanoma, head and neck, liver or kidney cancer. The sample in question was CD4+ or CD8+ T cells sorted from blood, obtained in a trial of the OX40 agonist ivuxolimab. In DNA, the CDR3 is TGTGCCAGCAGCCCGGCCGGGACAGGGTTTAGTCGGTTCTTC. Amino acids: CASSPAGTGFSRFF.